This paragraph covers one TCR beta chain sequence. Membership in each cohort depended on participant-reported clinical history. Original analysis: Estimated nucleated cell counts came from reference gene primer amplification. The table came from immunoSEQ multiplex PCR; TCRdb's copy has only in-frame clones and leaves some out. D and trimming were read from the DNA, whereas the V and J calls and clone size are those reported in that table. Of roughly 230,000 clones listed, about 85% are singletons. This entry comes from a study of blood T cell repertoires in COVID-19. Study-wide context: PBMCs, B-cell-depleted T cells, or T cells were the source of the cDNA or gDNA that made up the material.

The length of the CDR3 is 15 residues. V was clipped by 2 bases and J by 7 bases, with 15 bases between them. Germline V gene lookup returns CDR1 LNHDA and CDR2 SQIVND (reference sequence). The sequencing sample was made of PBMCs or T cells enriched from blood (not recorded which). The chain links TRBV19 to TRBJ1-5; weak D call: TRBD1 (6 bases). This receptor was taken from a woman between 45 and 60 years old who had been exposed to COVID-19. CDR3 in amino acids: CASSIQGGGRQPQHF. CDR3 in DNA: TGTGCCAGTAGTATACAGGGAGGGGGAAGGCAGCCCCAGCATTTT.